This is a list of T cell receptor beta chains from one sample in a study of control samples from healthy donors and cancer patients. Sequencing was performed with immunoSEQ multiplex PCR; in TCRdb, only in-frame clones are kept and a portion is missing. The sample contains around 68,000 clones, over 65% of which appear only once. Sequencing input: blood. All receptors come from a man in his forties or fifties in good health. CDR3s include the opening cysteine and the closing phenylalanine or tryptophan. The order of the fields is J gene, V gene, D gene, clone size, CDR3 DNA, CDR3 protein. The D gene is left open where the match is weak. Size values are once, few and many counts, or a class for expanded clones, and some rows have none.

J gene: TRBJ2-7; V gene: TRBV29-1; D gene: NA; clone size: NA; CDR3 DNA: TGCAGCGTTTTGGGACTCAACGAGCAGTACTTC; CDR3 protein: CSVLGLNEQYF
J gene: TRBJ2-2; V gene: TRBV6-6; D gene: TRBD2; clone size: NA; CDR3 DNA: TGTGCCAGCAGTTGGACTAGCGGGAGGGCCCCCGGGGAGCTGTTTTTT; CDR3 protein: CASSWTSGRAPGELFF
J gene: TRBJ2-7; V gene: TRBV29-1; D gene: TRBD2; clone size: NA; CDR3 DNA: TGCAGCGGAATCGGGACTAGCGGGAAATCCGACGAGCAGTACTTC; CDR3 protein: CSGIGTSGKSDEQYF
J gene: TRBJ2-7; V gene: TRBV20-1; D gene: NA; clone size: NA; CDR3 DNA: TGCAGTGCCGCCAAGGAGGAGCAGTACTTC; CDR3 protein: CSAAKEEQYF
J gene: TRBJ2-1; V gene: TRBV24-1; D gene: TRBD2; clone size: NA; CDR3 DNA: TGTGCCACCAGTGATCCCCGACTAGCGGGCAATGAGCAGTTCTTC; CDR3 protein: CATSDPRLAGNEQFF
J gene: TRBJ2-2; V gene: TRBV4-2; D gene: NA; clone size: few; CDR3 DNA: TGTGCCAGCAGCCAAGATTGGGGGGCCCCCGGGGAGCTGTTTTTT; CDR3 protein: CASSQDWGAPGELFF
J gene: TRBJ2-2; V gene: TRBV19; D gene: NA; clone size: NA; CDR3 DNA: TGTGCCAGTAGTCCCGAAGGGCCAGGGACCGGGGAGCTGTTTTTT; CDR3 protein: CASSPEGPGTGELFF
J gene: TRBJ2-1; V gene: TRBV5-4; D gene: NA; clone size: few; CDR3 DNA: TGTGCCAGCAGTTTAGCGGATGACAATGAGCAGTTCTTC; CDR3 protein: CASSLADDNEQFF
J gene: TRBJ1-5; V gene: TRBV5-6; D gene: NA; clone size: NA; CDR3 DNA: TGTGCCAGCAGCTTGGTCTCAGGCAATCAGCCCCAGCATTTT; CDR3 protein: CASSLVSGNQPQHF
J gene: TRBJ2-5; V gene: TRBV6-5; D gene: NA; clone size: NA; CDR3 DNA: TGTGCCAGCAGACGCGAAGACAGAAACGAAGAGACCCAGTACTTC; CDR3 protein: CASRREDRNEETQYF
J gene: TRBJ1-1; V gene: TRBV7-8; D gene: NA; clone size: NA; CDR3 DNA: TGTGCCAGCAGCTTAACGACGGTCACTGAAGCTTTCTTT; CDR3 protein: CASSLTTVTEAFF
J gene: TRBJ2-7; V gene: TRBV28; D gene: TRBD2; clone size: NA; CDR3 DNA: TGTGCCAGCAGTCCTAGCGGGCGAGCCTACGAGCAGTACTTC; CDR3 protein: CASSPSGRAYEQYF
J gene: TRBJ2-7; V gene: TRBV6-2/TRBV6-3; D gene: NA; clone size: NA; CDR3 DNA: TGTGCCAGCAGTCGACCGTTATACGAGCAGTACTTC; CDR3 protein: CASSRPLYEQYF
J gene: TRBJ2-1; V gene: TRBV30; D gene: NA; clone size: NA; CDR3 DNA: TGTGCCTGGAGTGCCGCCGGGCTAGCTGTCTACAATGAGCAGTTCTTC; CDR3 protein: CAWSAAGLAVYNEQFF
J gene: TRBJ2-7; V gene: TRBV6-2/TRBV6-3; D gene: TRBD2; clone size: NA; CDR3 DNA: TGTGCCAGCAGTTACTCGACTAGCGGGAGGGCCTCCTACGAGCAGTACTTC; CDR3 protein: CASSYSTSGRASYEQYF
J gene: TRBJ1-5; V gene: TRBV12-3/TRBV12-4; D gene: NA; clone size: NA; CDR3 DNA: TGTGCCAGCAGTTTAGCAGGGAATCAGCCCCAGCATTTT; CDR3 protein: CASSLAGNQPQHF
J gene: TRBJ2-1; V gene: TRBV28; D gene: NA; clone size: NA; CDR3 DNA: TGTGCCAGCGCCCTCGCTAGGTACAATGAGCAGTTCTTC; CDR3 protein: CASALARYNEQFF
J gene: TRBJ2-7; V gene: TRBV2; D gene: NA; clone size: NA; CDR3 DNA: TGTGCCAGCAGTCCCCAACGGGGCCAATCCTACGAGCAGTACTTC; CDR3 protein: CASSPQRGQSYEQYF
J gene: TRBJ2-7; V gene: TRBV5-4; D gene: NA; clone size: NA; CDR3 DNA: TGTGCCAGCAGCTCGTACAGGGGCTCCGGGAGAGTATACGAGCAGTACTTC; CDR3 protein: CASSSYRGSGRVYEQYF
J gene: TRBJ2-7; V gene: TRBV9; D gene: TRBD1; clone size: NA; CDR3 DNA: TGTGCCAGCAGCCCTCGGACAGGGACTCCCTACGAGCAGTACTTC; CDR3 protein: CASSPRTGTPYEQYF
J gene: TRBJ2-5; V gene: TRBV7-2; D gene: NA; clone size: NA; CDR3 DNA: TGTGCCAGCAGCACCTGGACGGACCAGTACTTC; CDR3 protein: CASSTWTDQYF
J gene: TRBJ2-2; V gene: TRBV29-1; D gene: NA; clone size: NA; CDR3 DNA: TGCAGCGTTTATAGGGGCGCCGGGGAGCTGTTTTTT; CDR3 protein: CSVYRGAGELFF
J gene: TRBJ2-1; V gene: TRBV6-2/TRBV6-3; D gene: NA; clone size: NA; CDR3 DNA: TGTGCCAGCAGCCCACTAGGGCGGTCCTACAATGAGCAGTTCTTC; CDR3 protein: CASSPLGRSYNEQFF
J gene: TRBJ2-7; V gene: TRBV2; D gene: NA; clone size: NA; CDR3 DNA: TGTGCCAGCAGTGAAGCTTGGTACGAGCAGTACTTC; CDR3 protein: CASSEAWYEQYF
J gene: TRBJ1-2; V gene: TRBV6-2/TRBV6-3; D gene: NA; clone size: few; CDR3 DNA: TGTGCCAGCAACCCGGGGTCCGGTGGCTACACCTTC; CDR3 protein: CASNPGSGGYTF
J gene: TRBJ1-5; V gene: TRBV5-1; D gene: NA; clone size: NA; CDR3 DNA: TGCGCCAGCAGCCCGGGAGGGAGCAATCAGCCCCAGCATTTT; CDR3 protein: CASSPGGSNQPQHF
J gene: TRBJ1-1; V gene: TRBV5-1; D gene: NA; clone size: NA; CDR3 DNA: TGCGCCAGCAGCTTTCGGACCGCTAACACTGAAGCTTTCTTT; CDR3 protein: CASSFRTANTEAFF
J gene: TRBJ2-1; V gene: TRBV7-3; D gene: TRBD2; clone size: NA; CDR3 DNA: TGTGCCAGCAGCTTTGGACTAGCCCACTCCCTATACAATGAGCAGTTCTTC; CDR3 protein: CASSFGLAHSLYNEQFF
J gene: TRBJ2-7; V gene: TRBV28; D gene: NA; clone size: NA; CDR3 DNA: TGTGCCAGCAGTTCAGGGGCCCCGGGGGAGCAGTACTTC; CDR3 protein: CASSSGAPGEQYF
J gene: TRBJ2-1; V gene: TRBV6-1; D gene: NA; clone size: NA; CDR3 DNA: TGTGCCAGCAGTGAAAGTTGGGGTGGGTACAATGAGCAGTTCTTC; CDR3 protein: CASSESWGGYNEQFF
J gene: TRBJ1-2; V gene: TRBV2; D gene: TRBD1; clone size: few; CDR3 DNA: TGTGCCAGCACTACAGGGGGCATCGGCTACACCTTC; CDR3 protein: CASTTGGIGYTF
J gene: TRBJ1-2; V gene: TRBV24-1; D gene: NA; clone size: NA; CDR3 DNA: TGTGCCACCAGTGATTTCACAGCTAACTATGGCTACACCTTC; CDR3 protein: CATSDFTANYGYTF